This TCR beta chain was obtained from a study of CD8+ T cells in alopecia areata. General study results and limits: Many expanded lesional clones remained in scalp and blood on tofacitinib.

Germline lookup yields CDR1 GTSNPN and CDR2 SVGIG (reference sequence). V lost 3 bases, J lost 4 bases, and 3 bases lay in between. The CDR3 sequence is 11 residues long. Treatment denoted: oral pan-JAK inhibitor, 5-10 mg twice daily. The sorting of PBMCs gave CD4+ and CD8+ T cells. This clone was detected a few times. Its antigen is still unknown. Reverse transcribed after extraction, RNA yielded cDNA as the sequencing template. This table comes from immunoSEQ multiplex PCR, and its TCRdb copy is limited to in-frame clones, with some not included. Here the sample spans under 250,000 clones, just over 65% being singletons.

Material: CD4+ T cells sorted from blood, obtained at approximately week 45, from a patient treated with tofacitinib. This receptor was taken from a human donor with alopecia areata. This sequence joins TRBV30 and TRBJ2-2; no definite D call. The CDR3 here is CAWRLTGELFF. The CDR3 bases are TGTGCCTGGAGACTCACCGGGGAGCTGTTTTTT.